The following is a TCR beta chain sequence with its context. This sample stems from a study of CD8+ T cells in alopecia areata. The CDR3 has 16 residues. V lost 7 bases and J 0 bases, leaving 16 bases between the germline ends. Isolated RNA was reverse transcribed into cDNA used as the sequencing template. Assay: immunoSEQ multiplex PCR; the TCRdb copy retains only in-frame clones and omits some. Of some 130,000 clones in the sample, roughly 50% were seen once. This receptor was obtained from a human donor with alopecia areata. V and J are TRBV23-1 and TRBJ2-1; a possible D gene is TRBD1 (7 bases). TRBV23-1 is filed as an ORF, its function uncertain. This sample comprised CD4+ T cells sorted from blood, obtained at week 0. In nucleotides, the CDR3 is TGCGCCAGCACACGTTGGAGGGACAGCTCCTACAATGAGCAGTTCTTC. It encodes CASTRWRDSSYNEQFF.